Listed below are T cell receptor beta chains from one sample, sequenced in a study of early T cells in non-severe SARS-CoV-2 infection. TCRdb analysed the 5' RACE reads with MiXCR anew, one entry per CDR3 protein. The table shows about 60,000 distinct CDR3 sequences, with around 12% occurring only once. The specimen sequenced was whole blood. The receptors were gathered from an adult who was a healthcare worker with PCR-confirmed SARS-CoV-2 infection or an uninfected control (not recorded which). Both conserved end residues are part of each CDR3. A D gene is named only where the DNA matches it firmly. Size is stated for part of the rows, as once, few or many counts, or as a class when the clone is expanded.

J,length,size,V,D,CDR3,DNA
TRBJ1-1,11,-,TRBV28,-,CAGPQGTEAFF,TGTGCCGGCCCCCAGGGCACTGAAGCTTTCTTT
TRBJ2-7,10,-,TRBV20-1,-,CSALVDEQYF,TGCAGTGCGCTTGTCGACGAGCAGTACTTC
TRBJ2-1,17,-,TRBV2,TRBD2,CASSDGLAGAYYNEQFF,TGTGCCAGCAGTGACGGTTTAGCGGGGGCGTACTACAATGAGCAGTTCTTC
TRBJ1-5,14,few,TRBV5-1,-,CASSLDGFNQPQHF,TGCGCCAGCAGCTTGGACGGGTTTAATCAGCCCCAGCATTTT
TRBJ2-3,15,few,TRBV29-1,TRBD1,CSAKPGTGSPDTQYF,TGCAGCGCGAAACCCGGGACAGGCTCTCCAGATACGCAGTATTTT
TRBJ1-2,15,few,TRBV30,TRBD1,CACPDRVGGNYGYTF,TGTGCCTGTCCGGACAGGGTAGGGGGTAACTATGGCTACACCTTC
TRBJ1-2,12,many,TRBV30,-,CAWSVYNYGYTF,TGTGCCTGGAGTGTATACAACTATGGCTACACCTTC
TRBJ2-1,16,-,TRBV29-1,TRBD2,CSVAGTSARGQVRQFF,TGCAGCGTGGCCGGGACTAGTGCCAGGGGTCAGGTGAGGCAGTTCTTC
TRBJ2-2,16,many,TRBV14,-,CASSYRSGTSTGELFF,TGTGCCAGCAGTTACCGATCCGGGACGTCGACCGGGGAGCTGTTTTTT
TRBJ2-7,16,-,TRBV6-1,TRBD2,CASSESSSGRAHEQYF,TGTGCCAGCAGTGAATCTTCCAGCGGGAGGGCGCACGAGCAGTACTTC
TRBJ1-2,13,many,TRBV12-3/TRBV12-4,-,CASSPAAWYGYTF,TGTGCCAGCAGTCCGGCCGCATGGTATGGCTACACCTTC
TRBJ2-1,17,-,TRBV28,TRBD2,CASSFFPTSGYYNEQFF,TGTGCCAGCAGTTTTTTTCCGACTAGCGGATACTACAATGAGCAGTTCTTC
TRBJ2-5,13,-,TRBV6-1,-,CASTDDLGETQYF,TGTGCCAGCACAGACGATTTGGGCGAGACCCAGTACTTC